This TCR beta chain was sequenced in a study of cytomegalovirus exposure and HLA in healthy donors (dated by TCRdb to about 2017). For context, the study as a whole: An earlier analysis of a few hundred of the donors reported 276 Gb of sequence data and 95 million to 120 million unique TCR beta sequences obtained from 150 million to 200 million T cells. An early release that covered 640 HLA-typed donors contained approximately 300 gigabases of sequencing data and tens of millions of unique TCR sequences. The genetic ancestry cluster associated with self-reported Caucasian donors included approximately 85% of the 398 genotyped donors. The aim of the study was to test whether cataloging public T cell receptors could identify signatures of past pathogen exposure. The T cell repertoires of 670 or so subjects were profiled by immunosequencing and related to cytomegalovirus serostatus. Besides the first cohort of some 670 subjects, a separate validation cohort made up of 90 to 150 different subjects was used. To predict cytomegalovirus infection status, the study combined high-throughput TCR immunosequencing, statistical association of individual TCRs with disease status, and machine learning. To study patterns of TCR occurrence, a later analysis re-analyzed previously published TCR beta repertoires from several hundred donors and added high-resolution HLA genotyping. Rather than drawing on any new phenotypic data, the later analysis identified candidate immune exposures from TCR beta sequences and the way those sequences occurred across donors. In an earlier analysis of roughly 600 of the donors, high-throughput TCR beta sequencing was used to judge whether each TCR beta V gene segment behaved as functional or pseudogenic. Donor age, sex, ethnicity and CMV serostatus were compiled alongside the repertoire data. In a later genetic analysis, genome-wide SNP genotypes for about three fifths of the 666 donors were used, and that subset was treated as a discovery cohort. Every repertoire in the discovery cohort had been generated on one and the same sequencing platform. Class I and class II HLA loci were covered by the typing at four-digit resolution. The number of donors typed differed by locus, with about 629-630 for A, B, C, DRB1 and DQB1, 522 for DQA1, 606 for DPA1, and approximately 470 for DPB1. A few DR-DQ haplotypes were treated as single units for association and clustering because of strong linkage in the cohort. Among 300 to 450 genotyped donors of the cohort, an average of around 240,000 unique TCR beta nucleotide sequences were sequenced per donor, roughly 20% of them non-productive. Overall results and qualifications from the work: The sequencing pipeline was judged likely to have produced a cluster of highly shared sequence variants as a technical artifact. CMV serostatus was the only immune exposure information available for the cohort. In a later analysis, most CMV-associated TCR beta chains were found to appear HLA-restricted, with HLA associations seemingly driven largely by CMV exposure. Some IMGT-functional V segments, including TRBV6-2 and TRBV6-3, could not be distinguished by the 87-base-pair reads and were therefore excluded. Compared with the roughly 710-donor mean, donors in an Asian-associated ancestry cluster had fewer N-insertions in productive TCRs, according to a later genetic analysis. The cohort was sequenced for TCR beta chains only, and without alpha or paired-chain data the features that could be detected were limited. According to a later analysis, TCR association rates differed among HLA loci, with DRB1 alleles showing the most associated TCRs and HLA-C alleles showing the fewest. Linkage disequilibrium might explain the correlated functional status among segregating V segments, but an unknown experimental factor could not be ruled out. A few of the identified cytomegalovirus-associated TCR beta chains were confirmed in vitro to be specific for cytomegalovirus antigens. The earlier analysis of 587 of the donors excluded roughly 16 rarely observed V segments, including chromosome 9 orphons, because counts were too low. In a later analysis, around 15,000 TCR beta sequences were associated with specific HLA alleles at a false discovery rate of 0.05. V-gene and J-gene trimming of TCR beta chains was associated with a missense DCLRE1C variant in a later genetic analysis, and the association was replicated in an independent cohort. The study listed 164 TCR beta chains as associated with cytomegalovirus. In a later analysis, several top co-occurrence clusters were reported to appear linked to parvovirus B19, influenza, CMV and Epstein-Barr virus. Cytomegalovirus status was reported to be diagnosed by the classifier with high specificity and sensitivity in both the original and validation cohorts. Strong co-occurrence of HLA alleles, especially DR and DQ, made assigning TCR associations to individual alleles difficult. Compared with equally common non-associated chains, HLA-associated TCR beta chains in a later analysis were more clonally expanded and had lower generation probabilities. HLA typing was unavailable for some donors at each locus, so association tests used only the typed subset. Broadly in line with IMGT annotations, most TCR beta V segments showed up in productive rearrangements about 90% or about 30% of the time in an earlier analysis of about 500 of the donors. Most TCR sequences were observed very rarely across donors, whereas some public TCRs were present in many individuals. A further reported finding was that TCR beta sequences accurately predicted the HLA-A and HLA-B alleles for most subjects in the first cohort. The presence/absence analyses assumed that sequencing depth was roughly uniform across donors, and that assumption may not be true. The authors suggested that the approach could potentially be extended to other disease states and immunological phenotypes.

CDR3 length: 13 amino acids, cysteine to phenylalanine. The retained sequence is limited to the CDR3, 39 bases, with the frame set at the first base. CDR1 and CDR2 are drawn from the germline V gene: SGHAT, FQNNGV. V is reduced by 7 bases and J by 5 bases, leaving a spacing of 14 bases between them. Notes on this clone: No cognate antigen has been identified for it.

Receptor amplification or capture employed the immunoSEQ multiplex PCR assay. For the multiplex PCR, a mixture combining 60 forward primers for TCR Vbeta segments and 13 reverse primers for TCR Jbeta segments was used. Amplification of the CDR3 region of rearranged TCR beta genes was performed with a multiplex PCR assay on genomic DNA. Amplified TCR beta libraries were sequenced as 87-base-pair reads on the Illumina HiSeq System. The study's own analysis went as follows. A later analysis tallied 80 million to 95 million unique TCR beta chains across the 700 or so repertoires, and some 10 million of those chains were shared by two or more donors. Raw reads were error-corrected and collapsed into unique sequences by a nearest-neighbor algorithm in which closely related sequences were merged to remove PCR and sequencing errors. V, D and J gene segments were assigned by aligning CDR3 sequences to IMGT reference sequences. For a sequence to be retained, a match of at least six nucleotides to both a V gene segment and a J gene segment was required. A rearrangement counted as productive if the CDR3 had no stop codons and remained in frame with V and J, and every other rearrangement counted as non-productive. Following IMGT convention, CDR3 was defined as the stretch from the second conserved V-encoded cysteine to the conserved J-encoded phenylalanine. The earlier analysis of about 570 of the donors excluded any sequence lacking an unambiguous match to a single V gene segment. In an earlier analysis of about 590 of the donors, a V segment was called functional when productive rearrangements were above 56.7%, and segregating when the standard deviation between donors exceeded 5%. A statistical classification framework was built for diagnosing cytomegalovirus status from the catalog of TCR beta chain sequences. V and J gene assignment, in a later analysis, came from comparing TCR nucleotide sequences with IMGT/GENE-DB human TR gene sequences. The TCRdist pipeline was used in a later analysis to assign CDR3 sequences and most-parsimonious VDJ recombination scenarios. A later analysis defined each TCR beta chain by its CDR3 amino acid sequence plus V-gene family, and excluded reads lacking a unique V-gene family. A later analysis removed 500 to 600 highly shared, low-generation-probability nucleotide sequences to deal with suspected cross-contamination and a sequencing artifact. In a later analysis, a clonal expansion index was calculated for each public chain from normalized within-repertoire ranks of inferred template counts. A later analysis computed generation probabilities with a VDJ recombination model fitted to out-of-frame rearrangements, and checked the results against IGoR. In a later analysis, TCR-TCR, TCR-HLA and TCR-CMV co-occurrence was scored with hypergeometric tests, and a repertoire-size bias correction was applied to TCR pairs. False discovery rates were estimated in a later analysis by permuting HLA or CMV assignments 20 times. In a later analysis, co-occurring TCRs were grouped using DBSCAN, and TCRdist sequence similarity was added for clustering within HLA-allele-positive subsets. For co-occurrence clustering, repertoires with fewer than 30,000 or more than 120,000 public chains were excluded, along with roughly five repertoires with anomalous nucleotide sharing. TCRdb obtained this table from immuneACCESS and retained in-frame rearrangements with V and J assigned. These tables miss some clones; where compared with another copy, unresolved V genes account for less than half of the shortfall, and the remainder is unexplained. That table furnishes V, J and clone size, whereas the DNA furnished D and trimming. The sample's records list 100,000 to 150,000 clones. Over 1.5% of the sample rests with the top ten.

In total, about 650 healthy bone marrow donors made up the cohort. All cohort members were sampled while nominally healthy, although unrecorded immune exposures were likely present. The donor was CMV seropositive and belonged to the group of 250 to 300 seropositive cohort members. A peripheral blood sample was provided by each donor, and peripheral blood mononuclear cells were used for TCR beta sequencing. Genomic DNA was extracted from the blood cell samples with the Qiagen DNeasy Blood Extraction Kit. The origin of this receptor is a woman between 40 and 50 years old in good health and CMV-seropositive. Material: PBMCs. The sequence links TRBV11-2 to TRBJ1-1; confidence is insufficient to name the D gene. The DNA sequence follows: TGTGCCAGCACTAGAACGGTGATAACTGAAGCTTTCTTT. It translates to CASTRTVITEAFF.